This TCR beta chain stems from a study of shared clonotypes between healthy human individuals. Profiling relied on immunoSEQ multiplex PCR, and the TCRdb table lists in-frame clones only, not all of them. The sample contains roughly 2.6 million clones, 90% to 95% of which appear only once. Details on this clone: Its antigen remains unknown.

J lost 5 bases, V lost 5 bases, and 9 bases had no gene match. Germline V lookup: CDR1 SGHTA, CDR2 FQGNSA. The CDR3 is made up of 15 amino acids. The study's findings and limits: A generally larger estimated richness was seen in naive subsets than in memory subsets. The low donor count limited represented genetic and exposure-history diversity. Clonotypes not shared had lower generation probabilities than those common to all four donors.

The sequence was collected from a young man in good health. The sample was naive CD4+ T cells sorted from blood. Subset denoted: CD45RA+ positively selected. V gene TRBV7-2 combines with J gene TRBJ2-1; 7 bases are shared with TRBD2. The CDR3 DNA sequence: TGTGCCAGCAGCCCCCGGACGGGGGGAGACAATGAGCAGTTCTTC. Translating it yields CASSPRTGGDNEQFF. The full variable domain, with the rest looked up from reference TRBV7-2 and TRBJ2-1, is GAGVSQSPSNKVTEKGKDVELRCDPISGHTALYWYRQSLGQGLEFLIYFQGNSAPDKSGLPSDRFSAERTGGSVSTLTIQRTQQEDSAVYLCASSPRTGGDNEQFFGPGTRLTVL.